What follows are 30 T cell receptor beta chains derived from one specimen sequenced in a study of blood T cell repertoires in COVID-19. Measured with immunoSEQ multiplex PCR; TCRdb has only the in-frame clones, and not every one. The sample has approximately 230,000 clones; 85% to 90% are singletons. Material: PBMCs or T cells enriched from blood (not recorded which). The source is a man between 18 and 35 years old who had recovered from COVID-19.

The chain employs TRBV7-6 and TRBJ2-3, with 9 bases identical to TRBD2. This CDR3 has 16 residues. Germline loops: CDR1 SGHVS, CDR2 FNYEAQ. With 5 bases clipped from V and 1 base from J, the junction kept 7 bases outside the gene matches. The CDR3: CASSPRIAGGTDTQYF. The CDR3 nucleotides read TGTGCCAGCAGCCCCCGGATAGCGGGGGGCACAGATACGCAGTATTTT.

The V and J genes are TRBV4-1 and TRBJ1-2, with 12 bases identical to TRBD1. The CDR3 loop spans 15 amino acids. V trimming: 5 bases; J trimming: 4 bases; junction bases outside the gene matches: 5. Germline V gene data show CDR1 as MGHRA and CDR2 as YSYEKL. The CDR3 spells CASSAGTGGSYGYTF. In DNA, the CDR3 is TGCGCCAGCAGCGCAGGGACAGGGGGCAGCTATGGCTACACCTTC.

The V and J genes are TRBV6-5 and TRBJ1-5; TRBD1 matches at 7 bases. Germline V CDR1 and CDR2: MNHEY, SVGAGI. Unmatched junction bases numbered 9, after V lost 4 bases and J lost 3 bases. The CDR3 consists of 16 residues. In DNA, the CDR3 is TGTGCCAGCAGTTTTAGTCGCACAGGGGACAATCAGCCCCAGCATTTT. This encodes CASSFSRTGDNQPQHF.

The chain links TRBV13 to TRBJ2-7; 14 bases line up with TRBD2. This CDR3 spans 14 amino acids. Germline V CDR1 and CDR2: PRHDT, FYEKMQ (reference sequence). The trim removed 7 bases at V and 6 bases at J, leaving 5 bases unmatched. Written as DNA, the CDR3 is TGTGCCAGCACCATGACTAGCGGGAGGGGCGAGCAGTACTTC. It codes for CASTMTSGRGEQYF.

The rearrangement joins TRBV4-1 to TRBJ2-7; TRBD1 aligns across 7 bases. Germline V gene data show CDR1 as MGHRA and CDR2 as YSYEKL. This CDR3 is built from 15 residues. V shed 6 bases and J 4 bases; nucleotides not matched to a gene: 12. CDR3 loop: CASRITGERRYEQYF. Written as DNA, the CDR3 is TGCGCCAGCAGAATTACAGGGGAAAGGAGGTACGAGCAGTACTTC.

The chain employs TRBV27 and TRBJ2-2; 9 bases map to TRBD1. There are 17 residues in the CDR3. J gave up 6 bases and V 6 bases, and 14 bases lay outside the gene matches. CDR1 and CDR2 from the germline V gene are MNHEY and SMNVEV (reference sequence). The CDR3 reads CASSGGTGQGVAGELFF. DNA of the CDR3: TGTGCCAGCAGCGGGGGAACGGGACAGGGTGTCGCCGGGGAGCTGTTTTTT.

The chain joins TRBV4-1 to TRBJ2-1, with a possible D match to TRBD2 (6 bases). The V gene's germline CDR1 is MGHRA and CDR2 YSYEKL. This CDR3 region has 15 residues. V was shortened by 6 bases and J by 3 bases, with 15 bases between the two germline ends. This CDR3 reads CASSAARGIYNEQFF. For the CDR3, the DNA is TGCGCCAGCAGTGCCGCTCGGGGGATCTACAATGAGCAGTTCTTC.

The chain carries TRBV2 and TRBJ2-3; no reliable D call. Germline-derived CDR1 and CDR2 are SNHLY and FYNNEI. The CDR3 has 12 amino acids. V was shortened by 10 bases and J by 5 bases, with 13 bases between the two germline ends. CDR3 nucleotides: TGTGCCACCACCCCCCACAGAGATACGCAGTATTTT. Translated, it gives CATTPHRDTQYF.

This sequence joins TRBV27 and TRBJ2-7; 8 nucleotides line up with TRBD2. V dropped 5 bases and J dropped 0; count of bases not matched to a gene: 15. CDR3 length: 18 residues. CDR1 and CDR2 from the germline V gene are MNHEY and SMNVEV (reference sequence). The CDR3 protein is CASSPIPILAGSSYEQYF. CDR3 bases: TGTGCCAGCAGTCCGATACCCATTCTAGCGGGTAGCTCCTACGAGCAGTACTTC.

The V gene is TRBV4-1, the J gene TRBJ1-1, with D possibly being TRBD1 (5 bases). Trimming pared 1 base from V and 6 bases from J, leaving 18 bases between. The CDR3 has 16 amino acids. Per the germline V gene, CDR1 is MGHRA and CDR2 is YSYEKL. In DNA, the CDR3 is TGCGCCAGCAGCCAAGGTGTCGGGCAGGGCGCTTCTGAAGCTTTCTTT. It specifies CASSQGVGQGASEAFF.

This sequence joins TRBV11-3 and TRBJ2-1; 11 nucleotides agree with TRBD2. This CDR3 has 14 residues. Germline CDR1 reads SGHNT; CDR2 reads YENEEA. J was trimmed by 7 bases and V by 3 bases; bases with no gene match: 2. CDR3 amino acids: CASSLGLAANEQFF. CDR3 coding DNA: TGTGCCAGCAGCTTGGGACTAGCGGCGAATGAGCAGTTCTTC.

This chain links TRBV19 with TRBJ2-7; weak D call: TRBD1 (6 bases). V gave up 5 bases and J gave up 7 bases, with 18 bases separating them. The CDR3 spans 14 residues. Looked up from germline, CDR1 is LNHDA and CDR2 is SQIVND (reference sequence). The CDR3 loop is CASSPYQGIREQYF. CDR3 DNA sequence: TGTGCCAGTAGTCCCTATCAGGGGATCAGGGAGCAGTACTTC.

The CDR3 region has the DNA TGCGCCAGCAGCCAATTCGGGACAGGGGGCCAGGCAGCCACTGAAGCTTTCTTT. This translates into CASSQFGTGGQAATEAFF. V gene TRBV4-1 combines with J gene TRBJ1-1; 12 bases match TRBD1. Germline V gene data show CDR1 as MGHRA and CDR2 as YSYEKL. The CDR3 has 18 residues. The junction had 11 bases not matched to a gene; V was cut back by 2 bases and J by 4 bases.

The chain uses TRBV24-1 and TRBJ2-5; D gene uncertain. The germline V gene encodes CDR1 KGHDR and CDR2 SFDVKD. The CDR3 has 12 residues. The ends were cut back, 3 bases at V and 5 bases at J, with 6 bases in the middle. Here the CDR3 reads CATSDSRETQYF. CDR3 DNA: TGTGCCACCAGTGATAGCAGGGAGACCCAGTACTTC.

The V gene is TRBV7-2, the J gene TRBJ1-1; D unresolved. The length of the CDR3 is 13 residues. Trimming took off 4 bases at V and 4 bases at J, with 10 bases between the two ends. Looked up from germline, CDR1 is SGHTA and CDR2 is FQGNSA. The CDR3 DNA reads as TGTGCCAGCAGCTCCCCGCGGTTCACTGAAGCTTTCTTT. Protein: CASSSPRFTEAFF.

The V and J genes are TRBV14 and TRBJ2-7; D not certain. Germline V lookup: CDR1 SGHDN, CDR2 FVKESK. This CDR3 comprises 13 residues. Trimming left V 1 base short and J 2 bases short, with 6 bases between. The CDR3 nucleotides are TGTGCCAGCAGCCAAGGGCTGACCTACGAGCAGTACTTC. Amino acid sequence: CASSQGLTYEQYF.

This chain links TRBV29-1 with TRBJ2-1, with 8 bases that match TRBD2. Germline CDR1 is SQVTM and CDR2 is ANQGSEA. J gave up 6 bases and V 4 bases, and 5 bases lay outside the gene matches. The CDR3 runs to 13 residues. The chain's CDR3 is CSVGNSGTNEQFF. CDR3 in DNA: TGCAGCGTTGGTAATAGCGGGACCAATGAGCAGTTCTTC.

This clone was detected once. CDR3 loop: CASNPGTSGYNEQFF. DNA of the CDR3: TGTGCCAGCAACCCCGGGACTAGCGGATACAATGAGCAGTTCTTC. The J gene is TRBJ2-1, the V gene TRBV9; 11 bases are a match to TRBD2. The germline V gene has CDR1 SGDLS and CDR2 YYNGEE. V lost 6 bases and J lost 4; bases outside the gene matches: 6. This CDR3 spans 15 amino acids.

The V call is TRBV7-8, the J call TRBJ2-7; D not resolved. Trimming left V 5 bases short and J 6 bases short, with 20 bases between. CDR3 length: 15 residues. CDR1 and CDR2 from the germline V gene are SGHVS and FQNEAQ. DNA of the CDR3: TGTGCCAGCAGCCCGTACTCGTCCTCCTGGTCCGAGCAGTACTTC. Translation gives CASSPYSSSWSEQYF.

In its sample, this clone was seen once. The chain uses TRBV18 and TRBJ2-7; D not resolved. CDR3 length: 15 residues. The germline gives CDR1 KGHSH, CDR2 LQKENI. Trimming cost V 0 bases and J 4 bases, with 13 bases left between them. In DNA, the CDR3 is TGTGCCAGCTCACCACCCGCCCGAGGAAAATACGAGCAGTACTTC. Its translation: CASSPPARGKYEQYF.

The chain carries TRBV6-4 and TRBJ1-1, with D possibly being TRBD1 (5 bases). The germline CDR1 and CDR2 sequences are MRHNA and SNTAGT. This CDR3 spans 15 amino acids. V was clipped by 2 bases and J by 1 base, with 11 bases between them. The DNA of the CDR3 is TGTGCCAGCAGTGACCACCCGGGGGGGAACACTGAAGCTTTCTTT. Its protein product is CASSDHPGGNTEAFF.

The sample holds one count of this clone. The genes are TRBV21-1 and TRBJ1-3; the listed D gene, TRBD1, was not tested against the DNA. TRBV21-1 is a pseudogene. The CDR3 loop spans 15 amino acids. CDR3: CASSKNRQGIDTIYF. CDR3 DNA: TGTGCCAGCAGCAAAAACCGACAGGGGATAGACACCATATATTTT.

This chain uses TRBV28 with TRBJ2-5; 11 nucleotides agree with TRBD2. The CDR3 consists of 16 residues. CDR1 is MDHEN, CDR2 SYDVKM, per germline. V dropped 8 bases and J dropped 4; count of bases not matched to a gene: 12. The DNA for the CDR3 is TGTGCCAGCTACGAAGGGGTAGCGGGAGGGGGAGAGACCCAGTACTTC. Translation: CASYEGVAGGGETQYF.

The gene calls are TRBV30 and TRBJ1-4, with a tentative D call TRBD1 (6 bases). CDR3 size: 16 residues. Trimming took off 6 bases at V and 6 bases at J, with 23 bases between the two ends. Germline loops: CDR1 GTSNPN, CDR2 SVGIG (reference sequence). CDR3 sequence: CACARLEDGGHEKLFF. CDR3 nucleotides: TGTGCCTGCGCTAGGTTAGAAGACGGGGGGCATGAAAAACTGTTTTTT.

The J gene is TRBJ2-7, the V gene TRBV3-1 (or the pseudogene TRBV3-2); 15 nucleotides line up with TRBD2. This CDR3 spans 17 amino acids. CDR1 and CDR2 (germline): LGHDT, YNNKEL (reference sequence). Unmatched junction bases numbered 10, after V lost 5 bases and J lost 5 bases. The CDR3 region is CASSAGLAGGPLNEQYF. CDR3 nucleotides: TGTGCCAGCAGCGCAGGACTAGCGGGAGGGCCTCTAAACGAGCAGTACTTC.

The chain recombines TRBV2 with TRBJ2-1; tentatively, D is TRBD2 (5 bases). Germline V lookup: CDR1 SNHLY, CDR2 FYNNEI. V was trimmed by 2 bases and J by 7 bases, leaving 15 bases between them. The length of the CDR3 is 15 residues. The DNA of the CDR3 is TGTGCCAGCAGTGAAAGGTACCCCCGGAGGAATGAGCAGTTCTTC. It yields the protein CASSERYPRRNEQFF.

This chain links TRBV6-5 with TRBJ2-1; tentatively, D is TRBD2 (5 bases). Germline values: CDR1 MNHEY, CDR2 SVGAGI. This CDR3 is built from 14 residues. The V end lost 6 bases, the J end lost 3 bases, and 12 bases lay between the germline ends. For the CDR3, the DNA is TGTGCCAGCAGCGCGAGGGCCAACTACAATGAGCAGTTCTTC. Translated, it gives CASSARANYNEQFF.

The chain carries TRBV27 and TRBJ2-3, with 7 positions matching TRBD1. The CDR3 sequence is 17 residues long. Germline V lookup: CDR1 MNHEY, CDR2 SMNVEV (reference sequence). J was trimmed by 6 bases and V by 11 bases; bases with no gene match: 23. CDR3 residues: CAGCVAVGTAQRDTQYF. DNA of the CDR3: TGTGCCGGGTGTGTCGCAGTCGGGACAGCTCAGCGGGATACGCAGTATTTT.

The gene calls are TRBV21-1 and TRBJ1-5. TRBV21-1 is shown as a pseudogene. The CDR3 has 16 amino acids. The CDR3 reads CASSKDLGGSNQPQHF. The CDR3 DNA sequence: TGTGCCAGCAGCAAAGACCTAGGCGGGAGCAATCAGCCCCAGCATTTT.

J is TRBJ2-1 and V is TRBV28; 7 nucleotides match TRBD2. Germline V gene lookup returns CDR1 MDHEN and CDR2 SYDVKM. Losses at the gene ends were 6 bases for V and 15 bases for J; bases not matched to a gene: 8. The CDR3 runs to 11 residues. The CDR3 region is CASSPGLGSFF. CDR3 in DNA: TGTGCCAGCAGCCCCGGACTAGGGTCGTTCTTC.